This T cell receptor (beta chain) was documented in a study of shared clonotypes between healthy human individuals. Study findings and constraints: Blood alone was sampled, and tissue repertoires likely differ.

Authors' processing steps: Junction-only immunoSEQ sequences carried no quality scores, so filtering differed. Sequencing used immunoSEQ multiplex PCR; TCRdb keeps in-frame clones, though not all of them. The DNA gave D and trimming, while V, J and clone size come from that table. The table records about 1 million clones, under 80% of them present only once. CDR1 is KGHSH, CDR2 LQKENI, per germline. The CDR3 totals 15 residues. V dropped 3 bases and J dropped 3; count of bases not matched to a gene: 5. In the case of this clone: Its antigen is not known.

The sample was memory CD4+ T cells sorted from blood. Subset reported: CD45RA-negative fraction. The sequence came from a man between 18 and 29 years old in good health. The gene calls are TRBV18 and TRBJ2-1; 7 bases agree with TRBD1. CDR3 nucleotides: TGTGCCAGCTCACCGGCGAGACAGGGCTACAATGAGCAGTTCTTC. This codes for CASSPARQGYNEQFF.